This TCR beta chain was sequenced for a study of blood T cell repertoires in COVID-19. The ends were cut back, 3 bases at V and 11 bases at J, with 19 bases in the middle. There are 14 residues in the CDR3. The germline CDR1 and CDR2 sequences are LNHDA and SQIVND (reference sequence). This table comes from immunoSEQ multiplex PCR, and its TCRdb copy is limited to in-frame clones, with some not included. The sample comprises roughly 180,000 clones, approximately 79% of which are singletons, and around 8.1% rests with the top ten. J is TRBJ2-5 and V is TRBV19; D perhaps matches TRBD1 (6 bases). Sequencing input: peripheral blood. The sequence derives from a woman in her fifties or sixties with COVID-19, enrolled during active disease. CDR3 residues: CASSIQAQGRSQYF. CDR3 coding DNA: TGTGCCAGTAGTATTCAGGCACAGGGTAGGAGTCAGTACTTC.